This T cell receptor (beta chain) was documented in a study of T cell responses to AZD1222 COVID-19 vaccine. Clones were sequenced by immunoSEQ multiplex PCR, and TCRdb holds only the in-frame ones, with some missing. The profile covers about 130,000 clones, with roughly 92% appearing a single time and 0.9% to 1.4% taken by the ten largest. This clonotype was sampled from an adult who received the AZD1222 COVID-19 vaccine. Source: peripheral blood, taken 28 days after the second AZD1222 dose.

DNA for the CDR3: TGTGCCAGCAGTGCCACTAGGGCGGGGGACAATGAGCAGTTCTTC. Translating it yields CASSATRAGDNEQFF. The V call is TRBV2, the J call TRBJ2-1; 7 bases fit TRBD2. The germline CDR1 and CDR2 sequences are SNHLY and FYNNEI. The CDR3 is made up of 15 amino acids. J lost 5 bases, V lost 4 bases, and 8 bases had no gene match. The full variable domain, completed using reference TRBV2 and TRBJ2-1, is EPEVTQTPSHQVTQMGQEVILRCVPISNHLYFYWYRQILGQKVEFLVSFYNNEISEKSEIFDDQFSVERPDGSNFTLKIRSTKLEDSAMYFCASSATRAGDNEQFFGPGTRLTVL.